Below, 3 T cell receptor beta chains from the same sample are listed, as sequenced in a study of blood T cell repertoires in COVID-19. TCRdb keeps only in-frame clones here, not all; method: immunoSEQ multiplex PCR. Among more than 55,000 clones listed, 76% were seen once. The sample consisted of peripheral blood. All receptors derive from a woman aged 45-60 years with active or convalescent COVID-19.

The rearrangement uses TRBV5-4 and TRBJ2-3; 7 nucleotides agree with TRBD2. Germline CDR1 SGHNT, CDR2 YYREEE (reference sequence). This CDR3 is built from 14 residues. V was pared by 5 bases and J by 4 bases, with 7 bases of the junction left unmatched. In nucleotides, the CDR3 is TGTGCCAGCAGATCGGGAGGTACCCCAGATACGCAGTATTTT. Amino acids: CASRSGGTPDTQYF.

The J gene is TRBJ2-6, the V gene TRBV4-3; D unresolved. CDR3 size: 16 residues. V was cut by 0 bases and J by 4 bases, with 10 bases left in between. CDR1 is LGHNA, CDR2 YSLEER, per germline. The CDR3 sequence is CASSQETGTGANVLTF. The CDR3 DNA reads TGCGCCAGCAGCCAAGAGACGGGTACCGGGGCCAACGTCCTGACTTTC.

CDR3 in DNA: TGTGCCAGCAGCTCTTATAAGGACAGACCTAACTATGGCTACACCTTC. Amino acids: CASSSYKDRPNYGYTF. The chain recombines TRBV5-4 with TRBJ1-2; perhaps TRBD1 as D (6 bases). With 3 bases removed from V and 0 bases from J, the gap between germline ends came to 15 bases. The CDR3 totals 16 residues. The V gene's germline CDR1 is SGHNT and CDR2 YYREEE (reference sequence). The full variable domain, in which reference TRBV5-4 and TRBJ1-2 provide the parts outside the CDR3, is ETGVTQSPTHLIKTRGQQVTLRCSSQSGHNTVSWYQQALGQGPQFIFQYYREEENGRGNFPPRFSGLQFPNYSSELNVNALELDDSALYLCASSSYKDRPNYGYTFGSGTRLTVV.